The TCR beta chain described here comes from a study of blood T cell repertoires in COVID-19. Study-wide background: Donors in the United States, Italy and Spain gave samples during acute or convalescent COVID-19. Sources were T cells, B-cell-depleted T cells, or PBMCs; the material itself was cDNA or gDNA.

Trimming shortened V by 6 bases and J by 1 base, and 22 bases separated the two germline ends. CDR1 is SQVTM and CDR2 is ANQGSEA in the germline V gene. CDR3 length equals 17 residues. Original analysis: Reference gene primer amplification gave nucleated cell count estimates. Libraries were prepared by immunoSEQ multiplex PCR; TCRdb keeps only in-frame clonotypes and omits some of them. The D gene and trimming were derived from the DNA, and the V and J assignments and clone size from that table. Altogether about 240,000 clones are present, over 80% being singletons, with the ten largest covering around 5.5%.

The TCR was taken from a human donor in a cohort sampled during active COVID-19. This rearrangement joins TRBV29-1 to TRBJ1-3; D possibly corresponds to TRBD1 (5 bases). The sequenced material came from peripheral blood. CDR3 DNA: TGCAGCGTGTTCGTAAGGACACCCTTACCATCTGGAAACACCATATATTTT. This translates into CSVFVRTPLPSGNTIYF.